This TCR beta chain appears in the sequencing data of a study of shared clonotypes between healthy human individuals. Study summary: CD8 memory received one plate per donor, CD8 naive two, CD4 memory three and CD4 naive three. Study outcomes and limitations: About 4.5% of naive CD4 clonotypes were common to a few donors. Clonotype sharing across donors was expected to vary with sequencing depth. Compared with memory subsets, naive subsets generally had larger estimated richness.

Points on this clone: Its target is unknown.

TCRdb's table, derived via immunoSEQ multiplex PCR, lists solely in-frame clones and lacks some. The repertoire holds over a million clones, approximately 98% seen once, with about 0.45% in the top ten. Germline loops: CDR1 SGHDN, CDR2 FVKESK. There are 15 residues in the CDR3. V lost 4 bases and J 3 bases, leaving 16 bases between the germline ends. This sequence originates from a man aged 25 to 40 in good health. This chain links TRBV14 with TRBJ2-7; D unresolved. Input material: naive CD4+ T cells sorted from blood. Stated subset: CD45RA+ positively selected. This CDR3 reads CASSPTLRHIYEQYF. For the CDR3, the DNA is TGTGCCAGCAGCCCCACTCTGAGACACATCTACGAGCAGTACTTC.